This TCR beta chain comes out of a study of human T cells and chemical hapten exposure. The CDR3 extends over 14 amino acids. V was clipped by 4 bases and J by 3 bases, with 10 bases between them. This sample's time point: patch test 1, 2 weeks after DPC sensitization. Sample treatment: therapeutic diphenylcyclopropenone sensitization with weekly scalp DPC. Each CDR3 protein gets one entry after TCRdb re-called the RACE reads with MiXCR. The profile shows under 150,000 distinct CDR3 sequences, 9.5% to 13% of them singletons. The chain joins TRBV12-3 or TRBV12-4 to TRBJ1-5; maybe TRBD1 (5 bases). The TCR was taken from a woman aged 45-65 years with alopecia areata. Some clones in this sample may be carry-over from other donors' samples. Sample: whole blood, taken in connection with sensitization to the hapten diphenylcyclopropenone (DPC). The chain's CDR3 is CASSSGTYNQPQHF. CDR3 bases: TGTGCCAGCAGTTCCGGGACTTACAATCAGCCCCAGCATTTT.